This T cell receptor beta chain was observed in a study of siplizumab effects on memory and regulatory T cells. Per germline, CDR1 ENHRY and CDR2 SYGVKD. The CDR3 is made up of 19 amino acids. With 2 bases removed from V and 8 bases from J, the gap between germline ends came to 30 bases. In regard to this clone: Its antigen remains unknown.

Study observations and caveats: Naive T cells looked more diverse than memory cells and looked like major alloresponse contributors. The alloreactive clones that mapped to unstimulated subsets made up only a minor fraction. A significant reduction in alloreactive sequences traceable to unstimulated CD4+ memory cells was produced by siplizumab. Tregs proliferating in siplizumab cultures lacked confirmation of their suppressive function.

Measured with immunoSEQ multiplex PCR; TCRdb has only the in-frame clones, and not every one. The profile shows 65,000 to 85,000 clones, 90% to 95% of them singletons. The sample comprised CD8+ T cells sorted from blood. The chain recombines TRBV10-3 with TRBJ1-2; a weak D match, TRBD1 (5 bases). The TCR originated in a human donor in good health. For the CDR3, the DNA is TGTGCCATCAGTGAGCCTCGCCACCAGACAGAAACTAACCCCCGGGGCTACACCTTC. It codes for CAISEPRHQTETNPRGYTF.